The clone carrying this T cell receptor (beta chain) has more than one count but fewer than ten. Its specificity is unknown. This sample was included in a study of cytomegalovirus exposure and HLA in healthy donors. The CDR3 is 14 residues long. After removal of 6 bases from V and 2 bases from J, the junction contained 6 bases not matched to a gene. Germline loops: CDR1 MNHNS, CDR2 SASEGT. PCR employed 60 Vbeta and 13 Jbeta primers. Profiling relied on immunoSEQ multiplex PCR, and the TCRdb table lists in-frame clones only, not all of them. The sample gives 150,000 to 200,000 clones, 70% to 90% of which show up once; around 2.1% is in the top ten. General study results and limits: In vitro checks showed that a few CMV-associated chains really do target CMV antigens. The authors excluded some V segments, including TRBV6-2 and TRBV6-3, as indistinguishable. TCR beta V- and J-gene trimming, according to a later analysis, was linked to a missense DCLRE1C variant. CMV serostatus was the only immune exposure information that was available.

The sample comprised PBMCs. This clonotype was obtained from a man younger than 35 in good health and CMV-seropositive. The chain links TRBV6-1 to TRBJ1-2; the match to TRBD1 covers 7 bases. The CDR3 DNA reads TGTGCCAGCAGACGGACAGGTTTCAACTATGGCTACACCTTC. Protein product: CASRRTGFNYGYTF.